The clone carrying this TCR beta chain was seen many times. The sample comes from a study of T cell repertoires in cytomegalovirus infection. TCRdb re-analysed the reads in MiXCR, keeping a single row per CDR3 protein. The sample consists of 85,000 to 130,000 distinct CDR3 sequences, about a quarter of them appearing once. The CDR3 covers 15 residues. After removal of 4 bases from V and 7 bases from J, the junction contained 6 bases not matched to a gene. Germline loops: CDR1 SGHTA, CDR2 FQGNSA. The specimen was CD8+ T cells from PBMCs. The rearrangement uses TRBV7-2 and TRBJ2-1; 11 positions agree with TRBD2. The source is a human donor in good health (CMV status not recorded). Some clones in this sample may be carry-over from other donors' samples. The CDR3 bases are TGTGCCAGCAGCTCGACTAGCGGGGTTAAGAATGAGCAGTTCTTC. As protein: CASSSTSGVKNEQFF.